The source of this TCR beta chain is a study of a mutant IDH1 vaccine in newly diagnosed glioma. Specified time point: week 35, safety follow-up. Every vaccine dose comprised 300 ug of mutant IDH1 20-mer peptide plus topical imiquimod. New WHO grade 3 or 4 IDH1-mutant, ATRX-lost astrocytomas were present in all donors. To note about this clone: Its antigen is unknown.

The CDR3 totals 12 residues. V gave up 7 bases and J gave up 8 bases, with 14 bases separating them. CDR1 is WSHSY, CDR2 SAAADI, per germline. The study, taken as a whole, reports: Pseudoprogression seemed unlinked to shifts in top peripheral T cell clonotypes.

The table came from immunoSEQ multiplex PCR; TCRdb's copy has only in-frame clones and leaves some out. Of about 68,000 clones in the sample, more than 70% were seen once. This receptor was obtained from a man in his late teens or twenties with glioma. The chain joins TRBV10-2 to TRBJ1-2; D is ambiguous. Sequencing was performed on PBMCs, taken from a glioma patient whose treatment included an IDH1 peptide vaccine. CDR3 bases: TGCGCCAGCACTGGTGGGGTAGAGGGCTACACCTTC. Translating gives CASTGGVEGYTF.